This TCR beta chain derives from a study of T cells in Graves' hyperthyroidism and ophthalmopathy. The study, taken as a whole, reports: A model built on 13 V-J features separated ophthalmopathy from stable hyperthyroidism. The model made its ophthalmopathy prediction, and onset followed a median approximately 6 months later.

This clonotype was observed a handful of times. The target antigen is unknown. The source material, RNA transcripts, was used to amplify TCR beta CDR3 regions. The HTBI primer set was used in a first-round RT-PCR of the TCR CDR3. In TCRdb, the multiplex PCR reads were re-called with MiXCR into one record per CDR3 protein. The sample lists tens of thousands of distinct CDR3 sequences, around 48% seen once, with 30% to 35% in the top ten. The CDR3 is 15 amino acids. Germline CDR1 is GTSNPN and CDR2 is SVGIG (reference sequence). V was shortened by 0 bases and J by 0 bases, with 9 bases between the two germline ends. Stable hyperthyroidism: no ophthalmopathy progression over 18 months of follow-up. Patients aged 18 to 65 had newly diagnosed hyperthyroidism lasting under 2 months.

This clonotype originated in a woman aged 45-65 years with Graves' hyperthyroidism. The chain joins TRBV30 to TRBJ1-3; D is unclear. The specimen sequenced was peripheral blood or thyroid tissue (not recorded which). The CDR3 loop reads CAWSVALFSGNTIYF. DNA for the CDR3: TGTGCCTGGAGTGTCGCCCTATTCTCTGGAAACACCATATATTTT.